This TCR beta chain was sequenced for a study of shared clonotypes between healthy human individuals. Whole-study results and caveats: The diversity represented, both genetic and in exposure history, was limited by few donors.

Genomic DNA of unsorted samples came from around 84 million PBMCs. Concerning this clone: The antigen remains unidentified.

As originally analysed: ImmunoSEQ only sent back junction sequences with no quality scores, so filtering was done differently. The assay was immunoSEQ multiplex PCR, and TCRdb's table has in-frame clones only and misses some. V and J calls plus clone size are reproduced from that table; the DNA served to infer D and trimming. The data hold around 430,000 clones, with about 76% observed a single time. The V and J ends lost 6 bases and 7 bases, in that order; junction bases with no gene match: 6. This CDR3 is built from 13 residues. The germline gives CDR1 SNHLY, CDR2 FYNNEI. The source is a middle-aged woman in good health. Some clones in this sample may be carry-over from other donors' samples. The source material was PBMCs. This chain connects TRBV2 to TRBJ2-7, with 10 bases identical to TRBD1. In nucleotides, the CDR3 is TGTGCCAGCAGCAGCGACAGGGGGCAGGAGCAGTACTTC. This gives the protein CASSSDRGQEQYF.